Reported below is one TCR beta chain. Other DNA sequences in the same sample also yield this CDR3. Produced via immunoSEQ multiplex PCR; TCRdb's table is partial and in-frame only. Here the sample spans 99,000 or so clones, 75% to 95% being singletons. This CDR3 region has 13 residues. V shed 1 base and J shed 0 bases, with 4 bases lying between them. Germline lookup yields CDR1 SGHTA and CDR2 FQGNSA. The data are from a study of OX40 agonist ivuxolimab in advanced cancers. Study information: Patients got intravenous ivuxolimab at 0.01 to 10 mg/kg every 2 weeks. The eligibility criteria allowed prior anti-PD-1, anti-PD-L1 or anti-CTLA-4 therapy, and 40% had some.

The source is an adult with an advanced solid tumor such as melanoma, head and neck, liver or kidney cancer. The chain joins TRBV7-2 to TRBJ2-7; D not certain. Specimen: CD4+ or CD8+ T cells sorted from blood, collected in a trial of the OX40 agonist ivuxolimab. The CDR3 coding sequence is TGTGCCAGCAGCTTAGGCGTCTCCTACGAGCAGTACTTC. This encodes CASSLGVSYEQYF.